The 18 T cell receptor beta chains below come from one sample, sequenced in a study of T cells in Graves' hyperthyroidism and ophthalmopathy. The source material, RNA transcripts, was used to amplify TCR beta CDR3 regions. First-round RT-PCR targeting the TCR CDR3 was performed with the HTBI primer set. TCRdb used MiXCR to reprocess the multiplex PCR reads, holding one entry per CDR3 protein. The table records about 340,000 distinct CDR3 sequences, under 25% of them present only once. Sequencing was done on a sample of blood. These receptors originate from a woman in her forties or fifties with Graves' hyperthyroidism.

This clonotype was recorded many times. Compared with germline, one end of the junction differs, possibly owing to a read error. The chain has TRBV7-7 and TRBJ2-7; D might be TRBD1 (5 bases). This CDR3 region has 15 residues. The germline CDR1 and CDR2 sequences are SSHAT and FNYEAQ (reference sequence). CDR3 sequence: CASSLSAGKGYEQYF. Written as DNA, the CDR3 is TGTGCTAGCAGCTTAAGTGCAGGGAAGGGTTACGAGCAGTACTTC.

Ten or more counts support this clonotype. This chain links TRBV6-1 with TRBJ2-7, with a tentative D call TRBD2 (6 bases). Deletions cut 5 bases from V and 3 bases from J, with 14 bases between. From germline, CDR1 is MNHNS and CDR2 SASEGT. CDR3 size: 14 residues. CDR3 in amino acids: CASSKEGMGYEQYF. CDR3 sequence (DNA): TGTGCCAGCAGTAAGGAGGGGATGGGCTACGAGCAGTACTTC.

The CDR3 loop is CASSQDPLTSHANTGELFF. CDR3 sequence (DNA): TGCGCCAGCAGCCAAGATCCCTTAACTAGCCACGCGAACACCGGGGAGCTGTTTTTT. This chain joins TRBV4-1 and TRBJ2-2; weak D call: TRBD2 (6 bases). The length of the CDR3 is 19 residues. CDR1 and CDR2 (germline): MGHRA, YSYEKL. Trimming cost V 0 bases and J 0 bases, with 17 bases left between them.

The table lists this clonotype with many counts. The chain combines TRBV5-1 with TRBJ1-1, with D hard to call. The germline V gene encodes CDR1 SGHRS and CDR2 YFSETQ. The V end lost 3 bases, the J end lost 1 base, and 13 bases lay between the germline ends. The CDR3 spans 15 residues. The CDR3 DNA reads as TGCGCCAGCAGCTACCCCCCGGGGTCGAACACTGAAGCTTTCTTT. Residues: CASSYPPGSNTEAFF.

This clonotype was observed a few times. The J gene is TRBJ2-5, the V gene TRBV28, with 8 bases fitting TRBD1. V was pared by 3 bases and J by 5 bases, with 8 bases of the junction left unmatched. The CDR3 spans 15 residues. Germline CDR1 reads MDHEN; CDR2 reads SYDVKM. The CDR3 here is CASSLIGTGGETQYF. The CDR3 nucleotides are TGTGCCAGCAGTTTGATAGGTACAGGGGGGGAGACCCAGTACTTC.

This clonotype was seen many times. The chain uses TRBV29-1 and TRBJ1-1; TRBD1 matches 8 bases. Germline CDR1 reads SQVTM; CDR2 reads ANQGSEA. Trimming at V came to 7 bases and at J to 8 bases, leaving 9 bases not matched to a gene. This CDR3 is built from 12 residues. CDR3 sequence (DNA): TGCAGCGCCCAAGCAGGGGGCGCCGAAGCTTTCTTT. This sequence encodes CSAQAGGAEAFF.

This clonotype was observed many times. The rearrangement joins TRBV5-1 to TRBJ1-6, with D possibly being TRBD1 (6 bases). Germline loops: CDR1 SGHRS, CDR2 YFSETQ. CDR3 length: 16 amino acids. The ends were cut back, 5 bases at V and 9 bases at J, with 21 bases in the middle. Written as DNA, the CDR3 is TGCGCCAGCAGGGACAGACCGAACGGGGGAGTTTCACCCCTCCACTTT. Translating it yields CASRDRPNGGVSPLHF.

In this sample, this clonotype turned up many times. The chain employs TRBV28 and TRBJ1-2; 10 bases fit TRBD1. CDR3 length: 13 amino acids. Germline CDR1 reads MDHEN; CDR2 reads SYDVKM. The trim removed 6 bases at V and 7 bases at J, leaving 5 bases unmatched. The CDR3 spells CASRDRGRGGYTF. The CDR3 coding sequence is TGTGCCAGCAGAGACAGGGGGCGTGGTGGCTACACCTTC.

This clonotype was seen ten or more times. This chain joins TRBV11-3 and TRBJ2-1, with D possibly being TRBD2 (6 bases). Germline V lookup: CDR1 SGHNT, CDR2 YENEEA. Deletions cut 3 bases from V and 3 bases from J, with 9 bases between. The CDR3 is 14 residues long. This CDR3 reads CASSFAGLYNEQFF. The CDR3 DNA follows: TGTGCCAGCAGCTTTGCGGGACTCTACAATGAGCAGTTCTTC.

The sample holds many counts of this clonotype. This chain links TRBV3-1 with TRBJ2-1; possibly TRBD2 for D (6 bases). The length of the CDR3 is 16 residues. V shed 0 bases and J shed 6 bases, with 15 bases lying between them. The germline V gene has CDR1 LGHDT and CDR2 YNNKEL (reference sequence). The CDR3 coding sequence is TGTGCCAGCAGCCAAGATCTGACGGGAGTAGGCAATGAGCAGTTCTTC. It is translated as CASSQDLTGVGNEQFF.

This chain uses TRBV14 with TRBJ2-1; TRBD2 aligns across 12 bases. V was clipped by 7 bases and J by 6 bases; unmatched bases: 16. Germline loops: CDR1 SGHDN, CDR2 FVKESK. CDR3 length: 18 residues. The CDR3 spells CASTQGDLAGGPINEQFF. The DNA of the CDR3 is TGTGCCAGCACCCAGGGGGACCTAGCGGGAGGGCCAATCAATGAGCAGTTCTTC.

The chain carries TRBV20-1 and TRBJ2-7, with 10 bases aligning to TRBD2. The CDR3 totals 15 residues. Germline CDR1 and CDR2: DFQATT and SNEGSKA (reference sequence). V lost 3 bases to trimming and J lost 3 bases; unmatched junction nucleotides: 8. The CDR3 loop is CSASNLAGVDYEQYF. CDR3 DNA: TGCAGTGCTAGCAACCTAGCGGGAGTGGACTACGAGCAGTACTTC.

In its sample, this clonotype was seen a few times. The chain joins TRBV9 to TRBJ1-6; possible D gene TRBD1, 5 bases. CDR3 length: 14 residues. The germline V gene has CDR1 SGDLS and CDR2 YYNGEE. Trimming took 2 bases from V and 7 from J, leaving 10 bases between them. The CDR3, as DNA: TGTGCCAGCAGCGTCCGGGACGGGAATTCACCCCTCCACTTT. This gives the protein CASSVRDGNSPLHF. Using reference TRBV9 and TRBJ1-6 for the parts outside the CDR3, the full variable domain is DSGVTQTPKHLITATGQRVTLRCSPRSGDLSVYWYQQSLDQGLQFLIQYYNGEERAKGNILERFSAQQFPDLHSELNLSSLELGDSALYFCASSVRDGNSPLHFGNGTRLTVT.

A note on this clonotype: It may be a read error: a sequence one base away is much more abundant. This chain links TRBV4-1 with TRBJ2-2; D is unresolved. The germline V and J ends were trimmed by 0 bases and 8 bases, with 13 bases remaining between them. The CDR3 runs 15 residues. Germline loops: CDR1 MGHRA, CDR2 YSYEKL. This CDR3 is CASSQDVLVSGELFF. CDR3 in DNA: TGCGCCAGCAGCCAAGATGTACTGGTGTCAGGGGAGCTGTTTTTT.

This clonotype was seen ten or more times. The chain couples TRBV28 to TRBJ1-5; 9 nucleotides line up with TRBD1. The ends lost 5 bases at V and 6 bases at J; junction bases unmatched: 8. This CDR3 is built from 15 residues. CDR1 MDHEN and CDR2 SYDVKM come from the germline V gene. The CDR3 coding sequence is TGTGCCAGCAGTGATGGACAGGGGAGTTTTCAGCCCCAGCATTTT. Residues: CASSDGQGSFQPQHF.

Many counts were recorded for this clonotype. The chain uses TRBV6-1 and TRBJ1-2, with a weak D call TRBD1 (6 bases). The CDR3 has 15 residues. Trimming shortened V by 0 bases and J by 4 bases, and 12 bases separated the two germline ends. Germline V CDR1 and CDR2: MNHNS, SASEGT. CDR3 sequence (DNA): TGTGCCAGCAGTGAAGCGGCAGGGGAATCCTATGGCTACACCTTC. This encodes CASSEAAGESYGYTF.

The table lists this clonotype with many counts. The chain employs TRBV2 and TRBJ1-5; D might be TRBD1 (6 bases). CDR3 length: 13 residues. Germline assignment: CDR1 SNHLY and CDR2 FYNNEI. V was pared by 5 bases and J by 4 bases, with 9 bases between. The CDR3 nucleotides are TGTGCCAGCAGTTACAGGGTTAATCAGCCCCAGCATTTT. Protein sequence: CASSYRVNQPQHF.

This clonotype was counted at least ten times. The rearrangement links TRBV4-1 to TRBJ2-5; unclear D gene. Trimming removed 2 bases at V and 6 bases at J, with 13 bases between. Germline CDR1 MGHRA, CDR2 YSYEKL. The CDR3 consists of 14 residues. The CDR3 protein is CASSQYWVVKTQYF. CDR3 in DNA: TGCGCCAGCAGCCAATACTGGGTGGTTAAGACCCAGTACTTC.